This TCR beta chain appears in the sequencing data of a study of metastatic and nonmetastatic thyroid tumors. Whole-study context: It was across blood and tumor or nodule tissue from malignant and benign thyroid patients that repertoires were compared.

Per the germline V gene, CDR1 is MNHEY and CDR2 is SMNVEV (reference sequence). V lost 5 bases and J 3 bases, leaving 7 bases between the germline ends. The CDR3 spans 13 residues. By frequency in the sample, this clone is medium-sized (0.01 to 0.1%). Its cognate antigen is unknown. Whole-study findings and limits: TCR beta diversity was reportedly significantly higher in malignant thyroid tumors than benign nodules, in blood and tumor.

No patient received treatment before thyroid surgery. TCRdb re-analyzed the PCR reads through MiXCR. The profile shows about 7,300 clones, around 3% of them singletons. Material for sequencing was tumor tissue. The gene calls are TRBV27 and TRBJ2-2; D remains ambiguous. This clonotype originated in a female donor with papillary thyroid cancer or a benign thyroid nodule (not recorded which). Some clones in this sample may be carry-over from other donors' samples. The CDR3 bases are TGTGCCAGCAGTCAGCCGGACACCGGGGAGCTGTTTTTT. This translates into CASSQPDTGELFF.